These T cell receptor beta chains were read from a single sample in a study of regulatory T cells. Sequencing was performed with immunoSEQ multiplex PCR; in TCRdb, only in-frame clones are kept and a portion is missing. There are over 9,000 clones in the sample; about 87% occur only once, and more than 9% lies in the top ten. Sequenced sample: CD8+ T cells sorted from blood. The receptors were gathered from a person between 18 and 30 years old with CD3G deficiency. The CDR3 runs from the conserved cysteine through the conserved F or W. D genes are given only for firm matches. Not all rows give a size; the values are once, few, many and, for expanded clones, a class.

clone size,D gene,V gene,J gene,CDR3 protein,CDR3 DNA
-,TRBD2,TRBV28,TRBJ2-1,CASSPSSGRGRQFF,TGTGCCAGCAGCCCCTCCAGCGGGAGGGGGAGGCAGTTCTTC
-,-,TRBV4-3,TRBJ1-4,CASSQDHPGKKLFF,TGCGCCAGCAGCCAAGATCACCCAGGGAAAAAACTGTTTTTT
-,TRBD2,TRBV7-6,TRBJ2-3,CASSFSGGAGDTQYF,TGTGCCAGCAGCTTTAGCGGGGGGGCCGGAGATACGCAGTATTTT
-,TRBD1,TRBV6-1,TRBJ1-5,CASRDRDQPQHF,TGTGCCAGCCGGGACAGGGATCAGCCCCAGCATTTT
-,-,TRBV6-6,TRBJ1-1,CASSYPGVTEAFF,TGTGCCAGCAGTTACCCAGGGGTAACTGAAGCTTTCTTT
-,TRBD2,TRBV6-1,TRBJ2-7,CASSGSGGRNEQYF,TGTGCCAGCAGTGGTAGCGGGGGGAGGAACGAGCAGTACTTC
-,-,TRBV13,TRBJ2-7,CASSLRDGSRNEQYF,TGTGCCAGCAGCTTACGGGACGGGTCAAGAAACGAGCAGTACTTC
-,-,TRBV7-9,TRBJ2-3,CASSSEADTQYF,TGTGCCAGCAGCTCGGAAGCAGATACGCAGTATTTT
-,-,TRBV5-1,TRBJ2-7,CASSLGAGGEQYF,TGCGCCAGCAGCTTGGGAGCCGGTGGGGAGCAGTACTTC
-,-,TRBV19,TRBJ1-5,CASSIEGSQPQHF,TGTGCCAGTAGTATAGAAGGGAGTCAGCCCCAGCATTTT
-,-,TRBV19,TRBJ2-6,CASSIAGANVLTF,TGTGCCAGTAGTATAGCTGGGGCCAACGTCCTGACTTTC
-,-,TRBV27,TRBJ2-2,CASSLGTGTGELFF,TGTGCCAGCAGCCTAGGGACGGGTACCGGGGAGCTGTTTTTT
-,-,TRBV28,TRBJ1-4,CASCAGEKLFF,TGTGCCAGCTGCGCGGGGGAAAAACTGTTTTTT
-,-,TRBV6-1,TRBJ1-6,CASSDKQNSPLHF,TGTGCCAGCAGTGATAAGCAGAATTCACCCCTCCACTTT
large,TRBD1,TRBV6-1,TRBJ2-7,CASSEHRGYEQYF,TGTGCCAGCAGTGAACACAGGGGCTACGAGCAGTACTTC
-,TRBD1,TRBV28,TRBJ2-7,CASSSGTAYPSYEQYF,TGTGCCAGCAGTTCAGGGACAGCTTACCCGTCCTACGAGCAGTACTTC
once,-,TRBV7-8,TRBJ2-1,CASSRESSYNEQFF,TGTGCCAGCAGCCGAGAGAGCTCCTACAATGAGCAGTTCTTC
few,TRBD1,TRBV6-1,TRBJ1-2,CASSEVRGPYGYTF,TGTGCCAGCAGTGAAGTGAGGGGGCCCTATGGCTACACCTTC
-,-,TRBV5-1,TRBJ2-1,CASSPGHPTRNEQFF,TGCGCCAGCAGCCCAGGACACCCCACCCGGAATGAGCAGTTCTTC
-,TRBD1,TRBV4-1,TRBJ1-2,CASSQTGVDGYTF,TGCGCCAGCAGCCAAACAGGGGTCGATGGCTACACCTTC
once,TRBD1,TRBV6-1,TRBJ2-7,CASGTGLIEQYF,TGTGCCAGCGGGACAGGGCTTATCGAGCAGTACTTC
-,-,TRBV6-1,TRBJ1-2,CASRGSYYGYTF,TGTGCCAGCCGCGGGTCTTACTATGGCTACACCTTC
-,-,TRBV28,TRBJ2-1,CASSPIEPDNEQFF,TGTGCCAGCAGTCCGATAGAGCCCGACAATGAGCAGTTCTTC
-,TRBD1,TRBV11-2,TRBJ2-7,CASSLDAQGGNEQYF,TGTGCCAGCAGCTTAGACGCACAGGGGGGAAACGAGCAGTACTTC
-,TRBD2,TRBV7-6,TRBJ2-3,CASSLGTSGSPDTQYF,TGTGCCAGCAGCTTAGGGACTAGCGGGAGTCCAGATACGCAGTATTTT
-,TRBD1,TRBV6-6,TRBJ1-4,CASSSDRGPGKLFF,TGTGCCAGCAGTTCGGACAGGGGGCCTGGAAAACTGTTTTTT
-,TRBD2,TRBV7-9,TRBJ2-3,CASSLTGGATDTQYF,TGTGCCAGCAGCTTAACGGGGGGGGCGACAGATACGCAGTATTTT
-,-,TRBV27,TRBJ2-1,CASSLSGSSYNEQFF,TGTGCCAGCAGTTTATCTGGAAGCTCCTACAATGAGCAGTTCTTC
few,-,TRBV5-1,TRBJ2-7,CASSLAGEEQYF,TGCGCCAGCAGCTTGGCCGGGGAAGAGCAGTACTTC
-,-,TRBV6-1,TRBJ2-7,CASRESGLGTYEQYF,TGTGCCAGCAGAGAATCGGGCCTGGGGACCTACGAGCAGTACTTC
few,-,TRBV27,TRBJ2-3,CASSAGTSTDTQYF,TGTGCCAGCAGTGCCGGGACGTCTACAGATACGCAGTATTTT
-,TRBD1,TRBV28,TRBJ2-1,CASSLHTGAIYNEQFF,TGTGCCAGCAGTTTACATACAGGGGCTATATACAATGAGCAGTTCTTC
-,-,TRBV11-2,TRBJ1-1,CASSPGNTEAFF,TGTGCCAGCAGCCCGGGAAACACTGAAGCTTTCTTT
-,-,TRBV7-6,TRBJ2-5,CASSSRTGGEQYF,TGTGCCAGCAGCTCGCGGACCGGAGGGGAGCAGTACTTC
-,-,TRBV6-5,TRBJ1-1,CASSQTLNTEAFF,TGTGCCAGCAGTCAGACTTTGAACACTGAAGCTTTCTTT
-,TRBD2,TRBV10-2,TRBJ2-3,CASSESLAISTDTQYF,TGCGCCAGCAGTGAGTCACTAGCGATTAGCACAGATACGCAGTATTTT
-,TRBD1,TRBV27,TRBJ1-5,CASSATGSQPQHF,TGTGCCAGCAGTGCGACAGGGTCCCAGCCCCAGCATTTT
-,TRBD1,TRBV5-5,TRBJ1-2,CASSFDPGQGGTNYGYTF,TGTGCCAGCAGCTTCGACCCGGGACAGGGGGGAACTAACTATGGCTACACCTTC
-,TRBD2,TRBV7-9,TRBJ2-1,CASSSTGLAMYNEQFF,TGTGCCAGCAGCTCGACCGGACTAGCGATGTACAATGAGCAGTTCTTC
-,-,TRBV30,TRBJ2-1,CAWSPPGLREQFF,TGTGCCTGGAGCCCGCCCGGCCTCAGGGAGCAGTTCTTC
-,-,TRBV28,TRBJ2-1,CASSLDAGSYNEQFF,TGTGCCAGCAGTTTAGACGCGGGAAGCTACAATGAGCAGTTCTTC
few,TRBD2,TRBV7-8,TRBJ2-7,CASSLGGSGLSGEQYF,TGTGCCAGCAGCTTAGGGGGTAGCGGGCTTTCGGGCGAGCAGTACTTC
-,TRBD2,TRBV28,TRBJ2-7,CASSSRTSGTYEQYF,TGTGCCAGCAGTTCCCGGACTAGCGGTACATACGAGCAGTACTTC
-,TRBD1,TRBV28,TRBJ2-4,CASRGTGGNIQYF,TGTGCCAGTAGGGGGACAGGTGGAAACATTCAGTACTTC
-,-,TRBV7-9,TRBJ2-1,CASSSRAPSYNEQFF,TGTGCCAGCAGCTCCAGGGCCCCCTCCTACAATGAGCAGTTCTTC
once,-,TRBV4-1,TRBJ2-6,CASSQGGWDPGANVLTF,TGCGCCAGCAGCCAAGGAGGATGGGACCCTGGGGCCAACGTCCTGACTTTC
-,TRBD2,TRBV28,TRBJ2-4,CASSLGAVGEGKNIQYF,TGTGCCAGCAGTTTAGGGGCGGTTGGGGAGGGCAAAAACATTCAGTACTTC
-,-,TRBV7-9,TRBJ2-1,CASSLIGGSNEQFF,TGTGCCAGCAGCTTAATAGGGGGGAGTAATGAGCAGTTCTTC
once,TRBD1,TRBV28,TRBJ1-4,CASSPYDRANEKLFF,TGTGCCAGCAGTCCATACGACAGGGCGAATGAAAAACTGTTTTTT
-,-,TRBV28,TRBJ2-7,CASSPPSTYEQYF,TGTGCCAGCAGCCCCCCCAGCACCTACGAGCAGTACTTC